These 13 T cell receptor beta chains were all obtained from the same sample, sequenced in a study of cytotoxic CD8 clonotypes in ibrutinib-treated CLL. Some clones are missing from TCRdb's copy, which holds only in-frame ones; the method was immunoSEQ multiplex PCR. The data contain 130,000 to 150,000 clones, 79% of them singletons. The sequences come from PBMCs, collected after 12 months of ibrutinib treatment. Receptors originate from a human donor with chronic lymphocytic leukemia.

V usage is TRBV28 and J usage is TRBJ2-7; TRBD1 aligns across 7 bases. Germline V gene lookup returns CDR1 MDHEN and CDR2 SYDVKM. V lost 3 bases, J lost 3 bases, and 8 bases stayed unmatched. The CDR3 runs to 15 residues. DNA for the CDR3: TGTGCCAGCAGTTTGGACAGGACGATTATCTACGAGCAGTACTTC. Encoded protein: CASSLDRTIIYEQYF.

This rearrangement joins TRBV9 to TRBJ2-3; TRBD2 is a possible D gene (5 bases). V was clipped by 4 bases and J by 3 bases, with 15 bases between them. The CDR3 loop spans 15 amino acids. CDR1 is SGDLS and CDR2 is YYNGEE in the germline V gene. CDR3 nucleotide sequence: TGTGCCAGCAGCTTTGGACTTCCTTCGACAGATACGCAGTATTTT. Amino acid sequence: CASSFGLPSTDTQYF.

The chain carries TRBV19 and TRBJ2-7; weak D call: TRBD2 (5 bases). V was cut by 4 bases and J by 2 bases, with 12 bases left in between. The CDR3 spans 14 residues. The germline V gene has CDR1 LNHDA and CDR2 SQIVND (reference sequence). This chain's CDR3 is CASSKFGETYEQYF. The CDR3 DNA reads TGTGCCAGTAGTAAATTCGGGGAGACCTACGAGCAGTACTTC.

The chain recombines TRBV30 with TRBJ1-3; D is ambiguous. CDR1 is GTSNPN, CDR2 SVGIG, per germline (reference sequence). The CDR3 contains 13 residues. V lost 3 bases, J lost 2 bases, and 8 bases lay in between. The CDR3 region is CAWRAPPGNTIYF. The CDR3, as DNA: TGTGCCTGGAGGGCACCGCCTGGAAACACCATATATTTT. The full variable domain, in which reference TRBV30 and TRBJ1-3 provide the parts outside the CDR3, is SQTIHQWPATLVQPVGSPLSLECTVEGTSNPNLYWYRQAAGRGLQLLFYSVGIGQISSEVPQNLSASRPQDRQFILSSKKLLLSDSGFYLCAWRAPPGNTIYFGEGSWLTVV.

V is TRBV5-1 and J is TRBJ1-2; no definite D call. Germline V gene lookup returns CDR1 SGHRS and CDR2 YFSETQ. This CDR3 comprises 15 residues. Trimming removed 1 base at V and 2 bases at J, with 12 bases between. This CDR3 is CASSLSPTENYGYTF. DNA of the CDR3: TGCGCCAGCAGCTTGTCCCCTACAGAAAACTATGGCTACACCTTC.

The J gene is TRBJ2-7, the V gene TRBV29-1, with D maybe TRBD1 (6 bases). CDR1 SQVTM and CDR2 ANQGSEA come from the germline V gene. The CDR3 loop spans 13 amino acids. The V and J ends lost 5 bases and 0 bases respectively, with 11 bases between them. CDR3 sequence reads: CSVLYRDSYEQYF. In nucleotides, the CDR3 is TGCAGCGTTCTATACAGGGACTCCTACGAGCAGTACTTC.

V usage is TRBV25-1 and J usage is TRBJ1-1; no firm D call. Germline V gene sequence: CDR1 MGHDK, CDR2 SYGVNS. Trimming took 1 base from V and 1 from J, leaving 13 bases between them. CDR3 length: 16 residues. The CDR3 here is CASSEFSGRQNTEAFF. CDR3 bases: TGTGCCAGCAGTGAATTTTCTGGACGGCAGAACACTGAAGCTTTCTTT.

The chain carries TRBV5-4 and TRBJ2-3; D not resolved. The CDR3 spans 13 residues. CDR1 and CDR2 (germline): SGHNT, YYREEE (reference sequence). Trimming removed 1 base at V and 0 bases at J, with 3 bases between. The chain's CDR3 is CASSLTSTDTQYF. The CDR3, as DNA: TGTGCCAGCAGCTTGACTAGCACAGATACGCAGTATTTT. Combining the CDR3 with reference TRBV5-4 and TRBJ2-3 gives the whole variable domain ETGVTQSPTHLIKTRGQQVTLRCSSQSGHNTVSWYQQALGQGPQFIFQYYREEENGRGNFPPRFSGLQFPNYSSELNVNALELDDSALYLCASSLTSTDTQYFGPGTRLTVL.

The rearrangement joins TRBV19 to TRBJ1-5; TRBD1 matches at 9 bases. The CDR3 contains 17 residues. The germline V gene has CDR1 LNHDA and CDR2 SQIVND (reference sequence). Trimming removed 1 base from V and 4 bases from J; junction bases left unmatched: 8. CDR3 bases: TGTGCCAGTAGTATAGTTAACAGGGGGCGTAATAATCAGCCCCAGCATTTT. This encodes CASSIVNRGRNNQPQHF.

The chain combines TRBV5-1 with TRBJ1-3; unclear D gene. CDR3 size: 14 residues. Germline V gene lookup returns CDR1 SGHRS and CDR2 YFSETQ. Trimming left V 0 bases short and J 0 bases short, with 4 bases between. As DNA, the CDR3 is TGCGCCAGCAGCTTGGAGGGCTCTGGAAACACCATATATTTT. Translated, it gives CASSLEGSGNTIYF.

The sample holds a few counts of this clone. This chain connects TRBV29-1 to TRBJ1-1; D is ambiguous. The germline V gene has CDR1 SQVTM and CDR2 ANQGSEA. The V end was cut by 2 bases, the J end by 4 bases, with 11 bases between. This CDR3 has 13 amino acids. CDR3 protein: CSVEHSPATEAFF. The CDR3 DNA follows: TGCAGCGTTGAACACAGTCCCGCCACTGAAGCTTTCTTT. Variable domain in full (rest from reference TRBV29-1 and TRBJ1-1): SAVISQKPSRDICQRGTSLTIQCQVDSQVTMMFWYRQQPGQSLTLIATANQGSEATYESGFVIDKFPISRPNLTFSTLTVSNMSPEDSSIYLCSVEHSPATEAFFGQGTRLTVV.

This chain connects TRBV5-1 to TRBJ2-5; the D is unclear. Germline V gene data show CDR1 as SGHRS and CDR2 as YFSETQ. The CDR3 runs to 14 residues. Trimming removed 0 bases at V and 4 bases at J, with 10 bases between. The CDR3 loop reads CASSLGVSRETQYF. In DNA, the CDR3 is TGCGCCAGCAGCTTGGGGGTCAGTAGAGAGACCCAGTACTTC.

The chain links TRBV5-1 to TRBJ2-7; 9 bases are a match to TRBD2. This CDR3 has 16 amino acids. The germline CDR1 and CDR2 sequences are SGHRS and YFSETQ. Unmatched junction bases numbered 4, after V lost 0 bases and J lost 0 bases. The CDR3 bases are TGCGCCAGCAGCTTGGTGGGCGGGAGGGCCTCCTACGAGCAGTACTTC. It codes for CASSLVGGRASYEQYF.